The clone carrying this TCR beta chain showed up many times. Amplified regions were TCR beta CDR3 sequences from RNA transcripts. The HTBI primer set drove a first-round RT-PCR of the TCR CDR3. TCRdb analysed the multiplex PCR reads with MiXCR anew, one entry per CDR3 protein. The profile shows about 400,000 distinct CDR3 sequences, more than 13% of them singletons. This CDR3 has 13 residues. CDR1 is KGHSH and CDR2 is LQKENI in the germline V gene. V shed 0 bases and J shed 0 bases, with 2 bases lying between them. These data belong to a study of T cells in Graves' hyperthyroidism and ophthalmopathy. The sequence was obtained from a man between 45 and 60 years old with Graves' ophthalmopathy. The sequenced sample consisted of blood. The chain is built from TRBV18 and TRBJ1-1, with unresolved D. The CDR3 reads CASSPPMNTEAFF. CDR3 nucleotide sequence: TGTGCCAGCTCACCACCGATGAACACTGAAGCTTTCTTT.